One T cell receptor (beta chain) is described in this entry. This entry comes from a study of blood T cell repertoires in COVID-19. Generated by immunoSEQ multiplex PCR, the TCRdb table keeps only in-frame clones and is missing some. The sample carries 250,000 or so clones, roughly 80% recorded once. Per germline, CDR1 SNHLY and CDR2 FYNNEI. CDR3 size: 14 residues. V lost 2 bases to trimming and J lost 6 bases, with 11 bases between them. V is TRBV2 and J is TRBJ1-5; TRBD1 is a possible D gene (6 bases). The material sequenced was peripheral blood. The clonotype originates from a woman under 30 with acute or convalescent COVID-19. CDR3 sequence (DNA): TGTGCCAGCAGTGAAACGGGGGGGCGTCAGCCCCAGCATTTT. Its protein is CASSETGGRQPQHF.